This T cell receptor beta chain was sequenced in a study of technical replicates of blood from several donors. Here immunoSEQ multiplex PCR was the method, and the copy in TCRdb shows in-frame clones only, minus some. The sample lists 80,000 or so clones, approximately 94% occurring once. Trimming stripped 4 bases from V and 8 bases from J, with 14 bases between. Germline CDR1 and CDR2: GTSNPN and SVGIG (reference sequence). This CDR3 contains 12 residues. This clone occurred once. The V call is TRBV30, the J call TRBJ1-1; D remains unclear. The sequence was obtained from a human donor in good health. The sample comprised T cells isolated from PBMCs. The chain's CDR3 is CAWKGGALEAFF. CDR3 nucleotides: TGTGCCTGGAAGGGAGGAGCCCTAGAAGCTTTCTTT.